The present T cell receptor beta chain was sequenced within a study of T cell repertoires in cytomegalovirus infection. About the study: Public TCR beta signatures were indicative of both CMV infection and a matching HLA type.

This clonotype has a count of ten or more. The antigen remains unidentified. TCRdb fed the reads into MiXCR, producing one record per CDR3 protein. The sample includes about 140,000 distinct CDR3 sequences, about 6% of them seen just once. Study-level points and caveats: Based on cumulative public TCR beta family frequency, carriers of CMV plus the relevant HLA were identified. CMV-specific TCR beta clonotypes restricted by HLA-C dominated the ex vivo response.

V shed 3 bases and J shed 2 bases, with 10 bases lying between them. The CDR3 runs to 14 residues. Germline V lookup: CDR1 MDHEN, CDR2 SYDVKM. The J gene is TRBJ2-5, the V gene TRBV28, with D perhaps matching TRBD2 (6 bases). Sequencing was carried out using PBMCs. The receptor was isolated from a human donor in good health (CMV status not recorded). Some clones in this sample may be carry-over from other donors' samples. CDR3 loop: CASSFFRGQETQYF. CDR3 in DNA: TGTGCCAGCAGTTTCTTCCGGGGGCAAGAGACCCAGTACTTC.